What follows are 15 T cell receptor beta chains derived from one specimen sequenced in a study of T cell responses to AZD1222 COVID-19 vaccine (dated by TCRdb to the early 2020s). The time point label on this specimen signifies: about 28 days (+/-7) after the second vaccine dose. Library generation was performed with the immunoSEQ multiplex PCR assay. Drawn from immuneACCESS, this table holds only the in-frame rearrangements with V and J called that TCRdb kept. Clones are partly lost; checked studies trace under half to an unresolved V gene and leave the rest unexplained. Across this sample there are around 94,000 clones, with 85% seen only once. The ten biggest clones cover 4.5% of the sample. The sequences come from peripheral blood, collected 28 days after the second AZD1222 dose. The receptors originated from an adult who received the AZD1222 COVID-19 vaccine.

The chain is built from TRBV27 and TRBJ1-4; D not certain. The V gene lost 4 bases and the J gene lost 0 bases, with 15 bases spanning the gap. CDR1 MNHEY and CDR2 SMNVEV come from the germline V gene (reference sequence). The CDR3 is 17 amino acids. CDR3 bases: TGTGCCAGCAGTTATTTGGCCGGTCAGACAACTAATGAAAAACTGTTTTTT. The encoded protein is CASSYLAGQTTNEKLFF.

The chain joins TRBV30 to TRBJ1-1; no clear D. The CDR3 is 14 amino acids. Germline V gene data show CDR1 as GTSNPN and CDR2 as SVGIG (reference sequence). V dropped 5 bases and J dropped 1 base, with 14 bases sitting between them. The CDR3 DNA is TGTGCCTGGGGTGCGGGCCAGAAGAACACTGAAGCTTTCTTT. This sequence encodes CAWGAGQKNTEAFF.

The V gene is TRBV10-3, the J gene TRBJ1-2; 11 bases are shared with TRBD1. This CDR3 is built from 16 residues. The V and J ends lost 0 bases and 8 bases, in that order; junction bases with no gene match: 8. Germline values: CDR1 ENHRY, CDR2 SYGVKD. This CDR3 is CAISESPDRGLEGYTF. CDR3 nucleotides: TGTGCCATCAGTGAGTCTCCGGACAGGGGGCTAGAGGGCTACACCTTC.

There are a few counts of this clone. The chain couples TRBV28 to TRBJ2-1, with TRBD2 matching over 8 bases. In germline, CDR1 is MDHEN, CDR2 SYDVKM. The CDR3 loop spans 15 amino acids. With V trimmed by 1 base and J by 6 bases, 5 bases remained unmatched. The DNA for the CDR3 is TGTGCCAGCAGTTTATTGCCGGGAGGGGGCAATGAGCAGTTCTTC. Its translation: CASSLLPGGGNEQFF.

This chain joins TRBV7-6 and TRBJ1-2; weak D call: TRBD1 (6 bases). V shed 3 bases and J shed 3 bases, with 14 bases lying between them. This CDR3 has 15 residues. Looked up from germline, CDR1 is SGHVS and CDR2 is FNYEAQ. In DNA, the CDR3 is TGTGCCAGCAGCTTGATACAGGGAATCGACTATGGCTACACCTTC. Encoded protein: CASSLIQGIDYGYTF.

This chain links TRBV21-1 with TRBJ2-7; the table gives TRBD2 as D, unverified against the DNA. TRBV21-1 is a pseudogene segment. This CDR3 is built from 14 residues. The CDR3 is CASSFLAGIYEQYF. DNA for the CDR3: TGTGCCAGCAGCTTCCTAGCGGGGATTTACGAGCAGTACTTC.

This chain uses TRBV7-8 with TRBJ2-5; 11 bases line up with TRBD2. The CDR3 is made up of 17 amino acids. The ends lost 3 bases at V and 4 bases at J; junction bases unmatched: 10. Germline V gene sequence: CDR1 SGHVS, CDR2 FQNEAQ. CDR3 region: CASSLGLAGGRGETQYF. The CDR3, as DNA: TGTGCCAGCAGCTTGGGTTTAGCGGGAGGGAGGGGAGAGACCCAGTACTTC.

The chain is built from TRBV19 and TRBJ2-2, with D perhaps TRBD2 (6 bases). Between the trimmed V and J ends, which lost 3 bases and 6 bases, there was a span of 14 bases. The CDR3 contains 15 residues. Germline V CDR1 and CDR2: LNHDA, SQIVND (reference sequence). In DNA, the CDR3 is TGTGCCAGTAGTATCCAAGGGCCGGGGGCCGGGGAGCTGTTTTTT. Encoded protein: CASSIQGPGAGELFF.

Written as DNA, the CDR3 is TGTGCCAGCATGTCGCTGGACTCCGATACGCAGTATTTT. Translation: CASMSLDSDTQYF. V gene TRBV25-1 combines with J gene TRBJ2-3; the D gene is possibly TRBD2 (5 bases). The CDR3 totals 13 residues. Per germline, CDR1 MGHDK and CDR2 SYGVNS. V lost 7 bases and J 6 bases, leaving 14 bases between the germline ends. Full variable domain (rest looked up from reference TRBV25-1 and TRBJ2-3): EADIYQTPRYLVIGTGKKITLECSQTMGHDKMYWYQQDPGMELHLIHYSYGVNSTEKGDLSSESTVSRIRTEHFPLTLESARPSHTSQYLCASMSLDSDTQYFGPGTRLTVL.

The chain couples TRBV20-1 to TRBJ1-2; TRBD1 might be the D (6 bases). Germline loops: CDR1 DFQATT, CDR2 SNEGSKA (reference sequence). V was pared by 3 bases and J by 5 bases, with 13 bases between. CDR3 length: 13 residues. CDR3 sequence reads: CSASAGEEYGYTF. The DNA of the CDR3 is TGCAGTGCTAGTGCAGGGGAGGAATATGGCTACACCTTC.

In its sample, this clone was seen a few times. CDR3 amino acids: CSVRVTGKANTEAFF. The CDR3 nucleotides read TGCAGCGTGCGAGTGACAGGGAAGGCGAACACTGAAGCTTTCTTT. The chain couples TRBV29-1 to TRBJ1-1; 7 positions agree with TRBD1. The CDR3 length is 15 residues. Germline V gives CDR1 SQVTM, CDR2 ANQGSEA. With V trimmed by 6 bases and J by 1 base, 11 bases remained unmatched. The full variable domain, rest sourced from reference TRBV29-1 and TRBJ1-1, is SAVISQKPSRDICQRGTSLTIQCQVDSQVTMMFWYRQQPGQSLTLIATANQGSEATYESGFVIDKFPISRPNLTFSTLTVSNMSPEDSSIYLCSVRVTGKANTEAFFGQGTRLTVV.

The rearrangement joins TRBV10-3 to TRBJ1-5; maybe TRBD1 (5 bases). Trimming took off 4 bases at V and 4 bases at J, with 8 bases between the two ends. The CDR3 length is 13 residues. Germline CDR1 and CDR2: ENHRY and SYGVKD. The CDR3 loop reads CAISAGGNQPQHF. The CDR3 DNA sequence: TGTGCCATCAGTGCGGGGGGTAATCAGCCCCAGCATTTT.

The genes are TRBV4-2 and TRBJ2-5; TRBD2 matches 8 bases. CDR3 length: 15 amino acids. With V trimmed by 5 bases and J by 5 bases, 10 bases remained unmatched. Germline V CDR1 and CDR2: LGHNA, YNFKEQ. The DNA of the CDR3 is TGTGCCAGCAGCTGGTTAGCGGGATGGGGGGAGACCCAGTACTTC. Amino acids: CASSWLAGWGETQYF.

The CDR3 coding sequence is TGCGCCAGCAGATCGGGAGCCCCCTACGAGCAGTACTTC. This codes for CASRSGAPYEQYF. V is TRBV5-1 and J is TRBJ2-7, with D possibly matching TRBD2 (6 bases). The CDR3 consists of 13 residues. Germline V gene data show CDR1 as SGHRS and CDR2 as YFSETQ. The V gene lost 5 bases and the J gene lost 2 bases, with 11 bases spanning the gap.

The genes are TRBV19 and TRBJ2-1; 10 bases agree with TRBD2. The trim removed 2 bases at V and 7 bases at J, leaving 8 bases unmatched. This CDR3 has 16 amino acids. Germline lookup yields CDR1 LNHDA and CDR2 SQIVND (reference sequence). CDR3: CASSIMGAGGRNEQFF. The CDR3 nucleotides are TGTGCCAGTAGTATAATGGGAGCGGGGGGGAGGAATGAGCAGTTCTTC.